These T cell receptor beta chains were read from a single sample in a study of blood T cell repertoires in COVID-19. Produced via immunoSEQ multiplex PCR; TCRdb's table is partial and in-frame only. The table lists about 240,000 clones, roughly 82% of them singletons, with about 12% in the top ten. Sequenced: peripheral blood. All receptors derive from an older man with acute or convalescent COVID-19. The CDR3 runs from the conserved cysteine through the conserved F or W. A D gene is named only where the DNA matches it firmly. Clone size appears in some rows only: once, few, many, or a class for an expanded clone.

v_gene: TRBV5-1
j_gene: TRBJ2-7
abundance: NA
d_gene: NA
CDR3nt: TGCGCCAGCAGCCCTTCCAGCTCCTACGAGCAGTACTTC
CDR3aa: CASSPSSSYEQYF

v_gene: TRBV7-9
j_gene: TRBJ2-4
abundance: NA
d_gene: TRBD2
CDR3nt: TGTGCCAGCCAAGGACTAGCGGGGAACATTCAGTACTTC
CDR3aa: CASQGLAGNIQYF

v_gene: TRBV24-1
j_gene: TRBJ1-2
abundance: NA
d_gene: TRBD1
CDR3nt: TGTGCCACCAGTGATGTAGGGACAGGGGGCCCCTATGGCTACACCTTC
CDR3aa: CATSDVGTGGPYGYTF

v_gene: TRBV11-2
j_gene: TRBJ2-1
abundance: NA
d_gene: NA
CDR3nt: TGTGCCAGCAGCTTAGGAACAGCTAACAATGAGCAGTTCTTC
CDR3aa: CASSLGTANNEQFF

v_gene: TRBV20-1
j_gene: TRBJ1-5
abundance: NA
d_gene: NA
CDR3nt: TGCAGTGCTAGTACCAGCGGGGGCCTAGGGCAGCCCCAGCATTTT
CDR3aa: CSASTSGGLGQPQHF

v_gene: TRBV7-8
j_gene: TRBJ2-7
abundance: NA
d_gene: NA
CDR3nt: TGTGCCAGCAGCCGACCAGGGAACCCCTACGAGCAGTACTTC
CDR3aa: CASSRPGNPYEQYF

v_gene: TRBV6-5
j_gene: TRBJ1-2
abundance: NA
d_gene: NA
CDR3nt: TGTGCCAGCCACCTCGGGGGGCCTGGTGTCTATGGCTACACCTTC
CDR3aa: CASHLGGPGVYGYTF

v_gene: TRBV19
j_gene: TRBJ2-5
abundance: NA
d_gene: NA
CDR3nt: TGTGCCAGTAGTATTAATCGGGGTGAGACCCAGTACTTC
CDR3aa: CASSINRGETQYF

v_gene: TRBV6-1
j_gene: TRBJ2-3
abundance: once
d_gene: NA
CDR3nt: TGTGCCAGCAACAGAGAGGGGGTGGATACGCAGTATTTT
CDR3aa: CASNREGVDTQYF

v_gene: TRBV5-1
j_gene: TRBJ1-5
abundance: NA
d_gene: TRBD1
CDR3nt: TGCGCCAGCAGCTTTGACAGGGAACAGCCCCAGCATTTT
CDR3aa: CASSFDREQPQHF

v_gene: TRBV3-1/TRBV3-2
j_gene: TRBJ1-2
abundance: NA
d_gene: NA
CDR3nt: TGTGCCAGCAGCCAAACGACAGGACGCTATGGCTACACCTTC
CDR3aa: CASSQTTGRYGYTF

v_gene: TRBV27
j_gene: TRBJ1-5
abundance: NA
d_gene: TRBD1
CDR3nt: TGTGCCAGCAGTCAGGGACAGTCGCCTCAGCCCCAGCATTTT
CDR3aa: CASSQGQSPQPQHF

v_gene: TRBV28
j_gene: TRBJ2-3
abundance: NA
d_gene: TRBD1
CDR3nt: TGTGCCAGCAGGGGACAGGGAGCGGATACGCAGTATTTT
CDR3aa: CASRGQGADTQYF

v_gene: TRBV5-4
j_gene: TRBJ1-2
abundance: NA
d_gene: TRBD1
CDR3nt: TGTGCCAGCAGCCCGGGACAGGACGGAGGCTACACCTTC
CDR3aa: CASSPGQDGGYTF

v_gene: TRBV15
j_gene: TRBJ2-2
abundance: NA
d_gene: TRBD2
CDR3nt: TGTGCCACCTTAGCGGGACCCAACACCGGGGAGCTGTTTTTT
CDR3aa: CATLAGPNTGELFF

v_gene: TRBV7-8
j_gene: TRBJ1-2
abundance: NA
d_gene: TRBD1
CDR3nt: TGTGCCAGCAGCTCCGGGACAGTCTATGGCTACACCTTC
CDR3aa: CASSSGTVYGYTF

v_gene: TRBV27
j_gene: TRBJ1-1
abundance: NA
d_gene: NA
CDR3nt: TGTGCCAGCAGCTCAGGCACTGAAGCTTTCTTT
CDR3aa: CASSSGTEAFF

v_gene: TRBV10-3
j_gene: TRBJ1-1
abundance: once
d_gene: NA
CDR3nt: TGTGCCATCAGGGATGACGTACGGGGCACTGAAGCTTTCTTT
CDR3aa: CAIRDDVRGTEAFF

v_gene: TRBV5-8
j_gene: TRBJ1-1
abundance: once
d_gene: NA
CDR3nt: TGTGCCAGCAGCTTGAGCTTTGAGGTGAACACTGAAGCTTTCTTT
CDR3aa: CASSLSFEVNTEAFF

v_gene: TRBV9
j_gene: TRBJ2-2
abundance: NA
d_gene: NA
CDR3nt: TGTGCCAGCAGCGTAGCAAGCGGACCCAACACCGGGGAGCTGTTTTTT
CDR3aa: CASSVASGPNTGELFF

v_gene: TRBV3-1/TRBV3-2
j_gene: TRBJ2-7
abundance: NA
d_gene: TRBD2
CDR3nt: TGTGCCAGCAGCCGAGCCGGGACTAGCGGATACGAGCAGTACTTC
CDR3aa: CASSRAGTSGYEQYF

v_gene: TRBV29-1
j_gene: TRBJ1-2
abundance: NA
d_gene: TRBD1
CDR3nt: TGCAGCGTCCGGACAGGGGATTTTTCTGGCTACACCTTC
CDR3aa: CSVRTGDFSGYTF

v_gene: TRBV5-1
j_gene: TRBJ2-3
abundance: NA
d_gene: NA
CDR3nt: TGCGCCAGCAGCTTGGCCACAGGGATCACAGATACGCAGTATTTT
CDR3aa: CASSLATGITDTQYF

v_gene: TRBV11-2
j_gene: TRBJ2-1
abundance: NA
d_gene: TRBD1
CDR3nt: TGTGCCAGCACCCTTTCCCAGAGGACAGGACGCAATGAGCAGTTCTTC
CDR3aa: CASTLSQRTGRNEQFF

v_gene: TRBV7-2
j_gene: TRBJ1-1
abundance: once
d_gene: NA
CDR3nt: TGTGCCAGCAGCTCACACATTAACACTGAAGCTTTCTTT
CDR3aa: CASSSHINTEAFF

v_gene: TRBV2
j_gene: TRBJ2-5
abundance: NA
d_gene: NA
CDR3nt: TGTGCCAGCAGTGAACTACGGGAGACCCAGTACTTC
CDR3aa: CASSELRETQYF

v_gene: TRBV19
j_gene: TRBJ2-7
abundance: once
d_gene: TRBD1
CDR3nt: TGTGCCAGTAGTAGGGGGACAGACTACGAGCAGTACTTC
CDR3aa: CASSRGTDYEQYF

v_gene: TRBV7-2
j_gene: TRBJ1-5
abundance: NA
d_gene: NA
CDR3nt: TGTGCCAGCAGCTTAGCACAGGGTGCGGGTCAGCCCCAGCATTTT
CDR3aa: CASSLAQGAGQPQHF

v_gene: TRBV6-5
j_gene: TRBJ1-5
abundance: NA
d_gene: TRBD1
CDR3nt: TGTGCCAGCAGTTCCCACCACGACAGGGGGACTCAGCCCCAGCATTTT
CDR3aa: CASSSHHDRGTQPQHF

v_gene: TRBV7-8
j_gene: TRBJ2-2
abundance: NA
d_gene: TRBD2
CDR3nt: TGTGCCAGCAGCCAGACTAGCGTCACCGGGGAGCTGTTTTTT
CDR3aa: CASSQTSVTGELFF

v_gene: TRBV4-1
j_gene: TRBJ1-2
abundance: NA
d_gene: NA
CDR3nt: TGCGCCAGCAGCCAAGATGATCGGGGGGCGGATGGCTACACCTTC
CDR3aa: CASSQDDRGADGYTF

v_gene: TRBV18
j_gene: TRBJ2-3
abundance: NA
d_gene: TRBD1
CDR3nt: TGTGCCAGCTCACCGGGACAGGGCAGGGGCACAGATACGCAGTATTTT
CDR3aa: CASSPGQGRGTDTQYF

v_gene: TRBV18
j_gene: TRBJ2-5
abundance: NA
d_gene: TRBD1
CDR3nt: TGTGCCAGCTCACCACCGACAGGGTTGAAGACCCAGTACTTC
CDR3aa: CASSPPTGLKTQYF

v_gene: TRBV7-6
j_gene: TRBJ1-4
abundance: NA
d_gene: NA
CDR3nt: TGTGCCAGCAGCTTAGGAGGGGGTAGAGGTGAAAAACTGTTTTTT
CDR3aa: CASSLGGGRGEKLFF

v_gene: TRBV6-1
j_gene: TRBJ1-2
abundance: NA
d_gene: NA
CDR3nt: TGTGCCAGCAGTGGCGGCAGGTTATCGGGACTGATCTATGGCTACACCTTC
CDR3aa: CASSGGRLSGLIYGYTF

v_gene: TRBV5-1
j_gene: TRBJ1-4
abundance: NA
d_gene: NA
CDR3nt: TGCGCCAGCAGCTTGCCGGGAAATAATGAAAAACTGTTTTTT
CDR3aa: CASSLPGNNEKLFF

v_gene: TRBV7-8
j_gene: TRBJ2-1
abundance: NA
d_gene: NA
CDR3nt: TGTGCCAGCAGCTTAGTGAACCCTAGCCCCGCGGATGAGCAGTTCTTC
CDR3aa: CASSLVNPSPADEQFF

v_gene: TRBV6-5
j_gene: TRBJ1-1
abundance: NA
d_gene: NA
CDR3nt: TGTGCCAGCAGCTCTCCAGGAGGCACTGAAGCTTTCTTT
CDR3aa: CASSSPGGTEAFF

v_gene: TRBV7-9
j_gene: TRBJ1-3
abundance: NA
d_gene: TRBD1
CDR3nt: TGTGCCAGCAGCCCGCAGGGGGCATCTGGAAACACCATATATTTT
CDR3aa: CASSPQGASGNTIYF

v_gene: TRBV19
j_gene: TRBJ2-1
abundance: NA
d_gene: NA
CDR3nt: TGTGCCAGTAGTATCACCGTGCCCGTCGGGGAGCAGTTCTTC
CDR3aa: CASSITVPVGEQFF

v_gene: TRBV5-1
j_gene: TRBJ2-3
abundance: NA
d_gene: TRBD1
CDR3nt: TGCGCCAGCAGCCCGGGACAGGCCCTCTGGGGCACAGATACGCAGTATTTT
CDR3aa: CASSPGQALWGTDTQYF

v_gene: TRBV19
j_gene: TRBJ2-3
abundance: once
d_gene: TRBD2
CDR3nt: TGTGCCAGTAGTATGGGACTAGTAAGGACAGATACGCAGTATTTT
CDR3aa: CASSMGLVRTDTQYF

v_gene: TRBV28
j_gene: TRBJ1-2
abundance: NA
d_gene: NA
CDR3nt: TGTGCCAGCAGTTTGGTCAGGGGCTCCCATATGAGTTACACCTTC
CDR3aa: CASSLVRGSHMSYTF

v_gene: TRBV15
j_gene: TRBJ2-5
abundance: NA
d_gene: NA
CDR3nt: TGTGCCACCAGCAGGAGCGGCAGACCCGTCCAAGAGACCCAGTACTTC
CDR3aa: CATSRSGRPVQETQYF

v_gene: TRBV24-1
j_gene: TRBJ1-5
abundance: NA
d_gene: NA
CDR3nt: TGTGCCACCAGTCCTGGACAGTTCCCCGATCAGCCCCAGCATTTT
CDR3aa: CATSPGQFPDQPQHF

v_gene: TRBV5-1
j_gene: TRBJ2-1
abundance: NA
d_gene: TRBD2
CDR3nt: TGCGCCAGCAGCCCCCCGACTAGCGGGAGGGTTGCCGACAATGAGCAGTTCTTC
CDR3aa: CASSPPTSGRVADNEQFF

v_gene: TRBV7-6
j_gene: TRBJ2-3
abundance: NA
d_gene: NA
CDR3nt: TGTGCCAGCAGCTTAGCAGGGGAAAGAGCAGATACGCAGTATTTT
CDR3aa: CASSLAGERADTQYF

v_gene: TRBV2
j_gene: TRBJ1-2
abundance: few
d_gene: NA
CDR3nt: TGTGCCAGCACCCAGGGGCTGGTTGGCTACACCTTC
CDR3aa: CASTQGLVGYTF

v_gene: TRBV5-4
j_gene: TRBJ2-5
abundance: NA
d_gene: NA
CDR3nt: TGTGCCAGCAGCTTGGCCGTTCGCGGTGAGACCCAGTACTTC
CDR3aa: CASSLAVRGETQYF

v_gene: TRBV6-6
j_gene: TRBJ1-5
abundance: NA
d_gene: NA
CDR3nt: TGTGCCAGCAGTTACAGCAGGGAAGGGTTCACTCAGCCCCAGCATTTT
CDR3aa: CASSYSREGFTQPQHF

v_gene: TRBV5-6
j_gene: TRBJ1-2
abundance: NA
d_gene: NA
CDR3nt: TGTGCCAGCAGCTTACAGGGCGGCTACACCTTC
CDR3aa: CASSLQGGYTF

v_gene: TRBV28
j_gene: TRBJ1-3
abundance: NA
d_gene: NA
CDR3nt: TGTGCCAGCAGTCCCTTTGACAGGATTCTAGCTGGAAACACCATATATTTT
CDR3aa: CASSPFDRILAGNTIYF

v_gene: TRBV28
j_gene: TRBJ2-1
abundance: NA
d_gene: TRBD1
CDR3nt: TGTGCCAGCAGTTTATTGGTCAGGGGGAATGAGCAGTTCTTC
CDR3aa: CASSLLVRGNEQFF

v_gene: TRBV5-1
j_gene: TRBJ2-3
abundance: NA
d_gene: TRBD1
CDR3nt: TGCGCCAGCAGCTTCCACCTAGCTGGGCCACAGGGGACAGATACGCAGTATTTT
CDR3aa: CASSFHLAGPQGTDTQYF

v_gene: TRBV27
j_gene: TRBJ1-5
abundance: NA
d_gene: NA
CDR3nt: TGTGCCAGCAGTTTTTGGGGCCAGCCCCAGCATTTT
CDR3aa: CASSFWGQPQHF

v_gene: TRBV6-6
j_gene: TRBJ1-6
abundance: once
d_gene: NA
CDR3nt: TGTGCCAGCAGCTCCGGACAGCTTAATTCACCCCTCCACTTT
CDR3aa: CASSSGQLNSPLHF

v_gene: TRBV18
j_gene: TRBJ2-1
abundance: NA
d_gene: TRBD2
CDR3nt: TGTGCCAGCCACGAGCGGGAGTACAATGAGCAGTTCTTC
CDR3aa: CASHEREYNEQFF

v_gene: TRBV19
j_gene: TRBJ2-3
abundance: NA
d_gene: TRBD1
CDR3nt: TGTGCCAGTAAGGACCGGGACAGGGCCACAGATACGCAGTATTTT
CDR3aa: CASKDRDRATDTQYF

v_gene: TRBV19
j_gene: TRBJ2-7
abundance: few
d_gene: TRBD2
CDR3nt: TGTGCCAGTAGGGGGGAGACTAGCGGGAGTTACGAGCAGTACTTC
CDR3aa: CASRGETSGSYEQYF

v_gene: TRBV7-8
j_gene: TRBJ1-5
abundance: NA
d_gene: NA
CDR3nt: TGTGCCAGCAGCTCCACTACCGGAGGTATAGGCAATCAGCCCCAGCATTTT
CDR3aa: CASSSTTGGIGNQPQHF